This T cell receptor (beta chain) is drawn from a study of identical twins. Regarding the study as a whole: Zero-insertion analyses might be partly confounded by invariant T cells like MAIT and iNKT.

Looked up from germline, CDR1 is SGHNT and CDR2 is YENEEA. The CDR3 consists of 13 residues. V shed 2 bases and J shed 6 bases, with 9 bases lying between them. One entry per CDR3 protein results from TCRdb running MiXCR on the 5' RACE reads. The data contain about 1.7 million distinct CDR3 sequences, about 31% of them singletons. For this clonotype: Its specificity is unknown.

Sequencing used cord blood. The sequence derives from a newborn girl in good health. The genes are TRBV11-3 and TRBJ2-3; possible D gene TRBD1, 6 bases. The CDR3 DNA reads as TGTGCCAGCAGCTTAACAGGACAGGATACGCAGTATTTT. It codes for CASSLTGQDTQYF.